This T cell receptor beta chain was profiled in a study of cytomegalovirus exposure and HLA in healthy donors. Whole-study results and caveats: Specificity of a few CMV-associated chains for CMV antigens was verified in vitro. An analysis was carried out at a later point. It showed that HLA-associated TCR beta chains were more clonally expanded than equally common non-associated chains. Later genetic work tied a missense DCLRE1C variant to beta-chain V and J trimming. Reports indicate that TCR beta sequences accurately predicted the HLA-A and HLA-B alleles of most subjects.

PCR primers comprised 60 Vbeta and 13 Jbeta primers. Produced via immunoSEQ multiplex PCR; TCRdb's table is partial and in-frame only. The table has 200,000 or so clones, 82% seen once; the top ten hold 6.5%. Trimming removed 0 bases at V and 3 bases at J, with 5 bases between. This CDR3 has 13 amino acids. Germline V gene sequence: CDR1 SGHDT, CDR2 YYEEEE. This clone was recorded only once. The target antigen is unknown. The chain links TRBV5-6 to TRBJ2-3; D is undetermined. Material for sequencing was PBMCs. This clonotype originated in a woman in her forties or fifties in good health and CMV-seropositive. The CDR3 DNA follows: TGTGCCAGCAGCTTGGTAAAAACAGATACGCAGTATTTT. This sequence encodes CASSLVKTDTQYF.